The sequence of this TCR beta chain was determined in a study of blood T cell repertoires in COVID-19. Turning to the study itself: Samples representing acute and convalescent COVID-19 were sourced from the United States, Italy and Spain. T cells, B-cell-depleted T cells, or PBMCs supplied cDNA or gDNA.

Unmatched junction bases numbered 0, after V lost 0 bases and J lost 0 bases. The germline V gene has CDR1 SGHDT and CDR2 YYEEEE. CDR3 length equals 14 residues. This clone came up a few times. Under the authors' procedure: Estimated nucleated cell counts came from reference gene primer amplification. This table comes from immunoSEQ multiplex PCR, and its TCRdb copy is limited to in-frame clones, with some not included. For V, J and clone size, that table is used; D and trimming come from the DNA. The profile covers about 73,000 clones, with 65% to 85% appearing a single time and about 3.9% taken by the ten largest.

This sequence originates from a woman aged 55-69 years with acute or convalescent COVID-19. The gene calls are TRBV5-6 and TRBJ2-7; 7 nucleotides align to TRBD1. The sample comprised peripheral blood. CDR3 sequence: CASSLEGASYEQYF. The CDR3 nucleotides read TGTGCCAGCAGCTTGGAGGGGGCCTCCTACGAGCAGTACTTC.